Following are 9 T cell receptor beta chains from one sample sequenced in a study of blood T cell repertoires in COVID-19. Here immunoSEQ multiplex PCR was the method, and the copy in TCRdb shows in-frame clones only, minus some. The sample holds tens of thousands of clones; 88% are singletons and the top ten take 3.7%. The sequenced sample consisted of peripheral blood. These receptors all come from a human donor in a cohort sampled during active COVID-19.

This clone was counted only a few times. The CDR3 sequence is CASSYAENSPLHF. Here the CDR3 DNA reads TGTGCCAGCAGTTACGCGGAAAATTCACCCCTCCACTTT. The chain couples TRBV6-2 or TRBV6-3 to TRBJ1-6; D gene unclear. V shed 2 bases and J shed 7 bases, with 6 bases lying between them. Germline-derived CDR1 and CDR2 are MNHEY and SVGEGT. The CDR3 is 13 amino acids.

This chain links TRBV19 with TRBJ2-7, with 11 nucleotides matching TRBD2. CDR3 length: 15 amino acids. Trimming removed 1 base from V and 7 bases from J; junction bases left unmatched: 6. Germline V gives CDR1 LNHDA, CDR2 SQIVND (reference sequence). CDR3 loop: CASSIALAGGREQYF. The CDR3 DNA reads TGTGCCAGTAGTATAGCTCTAGCGGGAGGTCGGGAGCAGTACTTC.

V and J are TRBV2 and TRBJ2-3; maybe TRBD2 (5 bases). Trimming left V 7 bases short and J 0 bases short, with 11 bases between. Germline values: CDR1 SNHLY, CDR2 FYNNEI. The CDR3 is 14 residues long. The CDR3 sequence is CASNPGFSTDTQYF. Here the CDR3 DNA reads TGTGCCAGCAATCCGGGGTTTAGCACAGATACGCAGTATTTT.

The chain recombines TRBV9 with TRBJ2-2; 8 nucleotides match TRBD1. The J segment lost 1 base and the V segment lost 3 bases, leaving 5 bases of the junction unmatched. The CDR3 runs to 16 residues. The germline CDR1 and CDR2 sequences are SGDLS and YYNGEE. The DNA of the CDR3 is TGTGCCAGCAGCGCATGGACAGGGAAGAACACCGGGGAGCTGTTTTTT. This sequence encodes CASSAWTGKNTGELFF.

This clone showed up just a few times. The rearrangement uses TRBV7-9 and TRBJ2-1; 10 bases agree with TRBD1. There are 16 residues in the CDR3. Germline lookup yields CDR1 SEHNR and CDR2 FQNEAQ (reference sequence). V dropped 5 bases and J dropped 7; count of bases not matched to a gene: 11. CDR3 DNA sequence: TGTGCCAGCAGCCCCCTGACAGGGGGCGAATTTAATGAGCAGTTCTTC. Translated: CASSPLTGGEFNEQFF.

This clone occurred once. The genes are TRBV6-5 and TRBJ1-2; 7 nucleotides align to TRBD1. This CDR3 has 13 amino acids. In germline, CDR1 is MNHEY, CDR2 SVGAGI. J lost 2 bases, V lost 6 bases, and 3 bases had no gene match. CDR3 amino acids: CASRRDSNYGYTF. The CDR3 region has the DNA TGTGCCAGCAGACGGGACAGCAACTATGGCTACACCTTC.

The genes are TRBV7-9 and TRBJ1-2; D call uncertain. V dropped 7 bases and J dropped 3 bases, with 9 bases sitting between them. The CDR3 loop spans 12 amino acids. The V gene's germline CDR1 is SEHNR and CDR2 FQNEAQ (reference sequence). CDR3 protein: CASIWGDYGYTF. CDR3 sequence (DNA): TGTGCCAGCATCTGGGGAGACTATGGCTACACCTTC.

The chain combines TRBV6-5 with TRBJ1-1, with D unclear. Germline CDR1 reads MNHEY; CDR2 reads SVGAGI. V lost 3 bases and J 4 bases, leaving 12 bases between the germline ends. The CDR3 totals 14 residues. The CDR3 loop is CASSYRPRGTEAFF. The DNA of the CDR3 is TGTGCCAGCAGTTATCGGCCTCGGGGCACTGAAGCTTTCTTT.

J is TRBJ2-2 and V is TRBV7-2; tentatively, D is TRBD2 (5 bases). There are 15 residues in the CDR3. Trimming shortened V by 4 bases and J by 3 bases, and 12 bases separated the two germline ends. Per germline, CDR1 SGHTA and CDR2 FQGNSA. CDR3 loop: CASSYRTGDTGELFF. DNA for the CDR3: TGTGCCAGCAGCTACCGGACTGGAGACACCGGGGAGCTGTTTTTT.